These T cell receptor beta chains were read from a single sample in a study of shared clonotypes between healthy human individuals. Measured with immunoSEQ multiplex PCR; TCRdb has only the in-frame clones, and not every one. The sample carries some 2.1 million clones, 85% to 95% recorded once. Material for sequencing was naive CD4+ T cells sorted from blood. The receptors were gathered from a man between 18 and 29 years old in good health. CDR3s include the opening cysteine and the closing phenylalanine or tryptophan. Fields, in order: D gene, J gene, clone size, V gene, CDR3 protein, CDR3 DNA. A D gene is named only where the DNA matches it firmly. Not every row has a clone size; where given, it reads once, few, many or a size class.

TRBD1 | TRBJ1-2 | . | TRBV5-4 | CASSFPGQGNYGYTF | TGTGCCAGCAGCTTCCCGGGACAGGGGAACTATGGCTACACCTTC
. | TRBJ2-5 | once | TRBV5-6 | CASSRLETQYF | TGTGCCAGCAGCCGTCTGGAGACCCAGTACTTC
. | TRBJ1-2 | . | TRBV30 | CAWSVGEKTTLGYTF | TGTGCCTGGAGTGTTGGGGAAAAAACCACCCTCGGCTACACCTTC
. | TRBJ2-2 | . | TRBV4-3 | CASSQDRKGKLFF | TGCGCCAGCAGCCAAGATCGGAAGGGAAAGCTGTTTTTT
. | TRBJ2-2 | . | TRBV7-9 | CASSLALSSYTGELFF | TGTGCCAGCAGCTTAGCGTTGTCGTCCTACACCGGGGAGCTGTTTTTT
. | TRBJ2-3 | . | TRBV5-1 | CASSLEGASTDTQYF | TGCGCCAGCAGCTTGGAGGGAGCTAGCACAGATACGCAGTATTTT
. | TRBJ1-6 | . | TRBV7-2 | CASSWEWEVSPLHF | TGTGCCAGCAGCTGGGAGTGGGAAGTTTCACCCCTCCACTTT
. | TRBJ1-3 | . | TRBV28 | CASIDRRSGNTIYF | TGTGCCAGCATTGACAGGCGCTCTGGAAACACCATATATTTT
. | TRBJ1-5 | . | TRBV7-9 | CASSPHGGLNQPQHF | TGTGCCAGCAGCCCCCATGGAGGGCTCAATCAGCCCCAGCATTTT
. | TRBJ2-1 | . | TRBV19 | CASSIGVNYNEQFF | TGTGCCAGTAGTATAGGGGTTAACTACAATGAGCAGTTCTTC
. | TRBJ2-7 | . | TRBV11-2 | CASSLEHSYEQYF | TGTGCCAGCAGCTTAGAGCACTCCTACGAGCAGTACTTC
. | TRBJ1-5 | . | TRBV7-2 | CASSDDSNQPQHF | TGTGCCAGCAGCGACGACAGCAATCAGCCCCAGCATTTT
. | TRBJ1-6 | . | TRBV30 | CAYTGSYNSPLHF | TGTGCCTATACCGGCTCCTATAATTCACCCCTCCACTTT
. | TRBJ1-1 | . | TRBV19 | CASGQQNTEAFF | TGTGCCAGTGGACAGCAGAACACTGAAGCTTTCTTT
TRBD2 | TRBJ2-7 | . | TRBV5-1 | CASSPSGSGYEQYF | TGCGCCAGCAGCCCTAGCGGGAGTGGCTACGAGCAGTACTTC
TRBD1 | TRBJ2-3 | . | TRBV6-6 | CASRGQGTDTQYF | TGTGCCAGCAGGGGACAGGGGACAGATACGCAGTATTTT
TRBD1 | TRBJ1-2 | . | TRBV13 | CASSLGGTAFGVYGYTF | TGTGCCAGCAGCTTAGGCGGGACAGCGTTTGGGGTATATGGCTACACCTTC
. | TRBJ1-2 | . | TRBV6-5 | CASSYSRGGYGYTF | TGTGCCAGCAGTTACTCGAGAGGAGGGTATGGCTACACCTTC
. | TRBJ2-3 | . | TRBV6-1 | CASTGASDTQYF | TGTGCCAGCACGGGGGCCTCAGATACGCAGTATTTT
TRBD1 | TRBJ1-1 | . | TRBV7-3 | CASSSEAGGLTEAFF | TGTGCCAGCAGCTCGGAGGCAGGGGGTCTCACTGAAGCTTTCTTT
. | TRBJ1-5 | . | TRBV11-2 | CASSFSGSEPQHF | TGTGCCAGCAGCTTTAGCGGGTCCGAGCCCCAGCATTTT
. | TRBJ1-2 | . | TRBV29-1 | CSVALNYGYTF | TGCAGCGTTGCACTTAACTATGGCTACACCTTC
TRBD1 | TRBJ1-5 | . | TRBV7-8 | CASSRGQGLNQPQHF | TGTGCCAGCAGCCGGGGACAGGGGTTAAATCAGCCCCAGCATTTT
. | TRBJ2-7 | . | TRBV10-2 | CASRAERTYEQYF | TGCGCCAGCAGGGCGGAACGGACCTACGAGCAGTACTTC
. | TRBJ2-3 | . | TRBV7-3 | CASSAMRAAGTDTQYF | TGTGCCAGCAGCGCGATGAGAGCGGCGGGCACAGATACGCAGTATTTT
. | TRBJ2-7 | . | TRBV7-2 | CASSLSGISYEQYF | TGTGCCAGCAGCTTATCAGGGATCTCCTACGAGCAGTACTTC
. | TRBJ1-2 | . | TRBV12-5 | CASGTLGTYGYTF | TGTGCTAGTGGCACATTGGGAACCTATGGCTACACCTTC
TRBD2 | TRBJ2-2 | . | TRBV2 | CASKYGVWSGSGTGELFF | TGTGCCAGCAAATATGGAGTTTGGAGCGGGAGCGGAACCGGGGAGCTGTTTTTT
TRBD2 | TRBJ2-3 | . | TRBV7-9 | CASSSGTSGSDTQYF | TGTGCCAGCAGCTCCGGGACTAGCGGCTCGGATACGCAGTATTTT
TRBD2 | TRBJ2-1 | . | TRBV2 | CASGGLASDEQFF | TGTGCCAGCGGGGGACTAGCGTCCGATGAGCAGTTCTTC
. | TRBJ2-7 | . | TRBV2 | CASSEYSGYEQYF | TGTGCCAGCAGTGAGTATAGCGGCTACGAGCAGTACTTC
. | TRBJ2-2 | once | TRBV7-9 | CASSNLRGAGLVGELFF | TGTGCCAGCAGCAACCTCCGAGGGGCCGGATTAGTCGGGGAGCTGTTTTTT
. | TRBJ2-5 | . | TRBV7-8 | CASSPGDGRGEETQYF | TGTGCCAGCAGCCCGGGGGACGGACGAGGTGAAGAGACCCAGTACTTC
TRBD2 | TRBJ2-1 | . | TRBV9 | CASSVRLAGAYNEQFF | TGTGCCAGCAGCGTAAGGCTAGCGGGGGCCTACAATGAGCAGTTCTTC
. | TRBJ2-5 | . | TRBV7-9 | CASSLAGERQETQYF | TGTGCCAGCAGCTTAGCGGGAGAAAGGCAAGAGACCCAGTACTTC
. | TRBJ2-5 | . | TRBV2 | CAEGGDWETQYF | TGTGCCGAAGGGGGAGATTGGGAGACCCAGTACTTC
. | TRBJ1-1 | . | TRBV5-6 | CASSLGTNTEAFF | TGTGCCAGCAGCCTCGGGACGAACACTGAAGCTTTCTTT